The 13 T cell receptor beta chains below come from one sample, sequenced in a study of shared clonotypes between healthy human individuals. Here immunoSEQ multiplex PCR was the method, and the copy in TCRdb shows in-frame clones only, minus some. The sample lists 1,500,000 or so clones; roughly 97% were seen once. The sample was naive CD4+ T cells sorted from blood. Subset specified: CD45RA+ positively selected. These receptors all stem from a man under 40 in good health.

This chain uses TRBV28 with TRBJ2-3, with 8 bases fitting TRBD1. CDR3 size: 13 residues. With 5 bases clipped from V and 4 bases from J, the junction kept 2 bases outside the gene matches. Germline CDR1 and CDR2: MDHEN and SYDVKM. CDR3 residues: CASSVQGADTQYF. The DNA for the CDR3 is TGTGCCAGCAGTGTACAGGGGGCAGATACGCAGTATTTT.

The CDR3 is CASSQVLAFREQFF. The CDR3 region has the DNA TGCGCCAGCAGCCAAGTACTAGCCTTTCGAGAGCAGTTCTTC. The genes are TRBV4-1 and TRBJ2-1, with a possible D match to TRBD2 (6 bases). The ends were cut back, 1 base at V and 10 bases at J, with 14 bases in the middle. Germline CDR1 is MGHRA and CDR2 is YSYEKL. This CDR3 spans 14 amino acids.

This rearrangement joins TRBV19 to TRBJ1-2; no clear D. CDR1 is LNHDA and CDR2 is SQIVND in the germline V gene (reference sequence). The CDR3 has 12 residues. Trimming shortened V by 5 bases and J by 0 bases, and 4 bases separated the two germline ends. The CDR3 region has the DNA TGTGCCAGTAGTCCAGCTAACTATGGCTACACCTTC. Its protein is CASSPANYGYTF.

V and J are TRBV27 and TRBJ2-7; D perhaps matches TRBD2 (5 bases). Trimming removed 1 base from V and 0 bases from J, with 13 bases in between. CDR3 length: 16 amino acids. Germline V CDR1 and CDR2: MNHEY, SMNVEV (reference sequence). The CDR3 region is CASSLFISSVSYEQYF. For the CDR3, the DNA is TGTGCCAGCAGTTTATTCATAAGTAGCGTCTCCTACGAGCAGTACTTC.

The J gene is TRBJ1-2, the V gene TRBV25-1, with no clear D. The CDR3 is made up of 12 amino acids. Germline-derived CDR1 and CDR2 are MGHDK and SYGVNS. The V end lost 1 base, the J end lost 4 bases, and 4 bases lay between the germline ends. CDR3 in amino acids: CASSESGYGYTF. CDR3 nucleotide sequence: TGTGCCAGCAGTGAATCGGGCTATGGCTACACCTTC.

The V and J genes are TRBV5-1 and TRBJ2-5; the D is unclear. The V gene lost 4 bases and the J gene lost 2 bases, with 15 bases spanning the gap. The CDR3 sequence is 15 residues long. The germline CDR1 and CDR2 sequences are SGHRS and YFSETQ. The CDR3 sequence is CASSPLGGPQETQYF. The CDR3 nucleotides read TGCGCCAGCAGCCCTCTCGGCGGACCTCAAGAGACCCAGTACTTC.

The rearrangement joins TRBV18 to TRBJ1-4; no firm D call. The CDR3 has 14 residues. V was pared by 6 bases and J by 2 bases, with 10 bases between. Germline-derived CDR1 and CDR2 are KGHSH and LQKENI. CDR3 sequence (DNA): TGTGCCAGCTCCCAACGGCGGACTAATGAAAAACTGTTTTTT. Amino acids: CASSQRRTNEKLFF.

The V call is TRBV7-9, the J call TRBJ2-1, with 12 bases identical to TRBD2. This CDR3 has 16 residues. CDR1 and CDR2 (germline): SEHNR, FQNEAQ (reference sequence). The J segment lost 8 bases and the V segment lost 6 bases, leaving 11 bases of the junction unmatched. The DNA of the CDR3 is TGTGCCAGCAGGTCGACTCGGACTAGCGGGAACGATGAGCAGTTCTTC. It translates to CASRSTRTSGNDEQFF.

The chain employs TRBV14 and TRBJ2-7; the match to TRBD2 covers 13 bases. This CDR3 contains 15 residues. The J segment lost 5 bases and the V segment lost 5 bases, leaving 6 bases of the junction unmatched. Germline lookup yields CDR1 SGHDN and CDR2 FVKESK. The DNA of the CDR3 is TGTGCCAGCAGCGGGGGACTAGCGGGATTGGACGAGCAGTACTTC. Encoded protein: CASSGGLAGLDEQYF. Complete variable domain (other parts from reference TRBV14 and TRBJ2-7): EAGVTQFPSHSVIEKGQTVTLRCDPISGHDNLYWYRRVMGKEIKFLLHFVKESKQDESGMPNNRFLAERTGGTYSTLKVQPAELEDSGVYFCASSGGLAGLDEQYFGPGTRLTVT.

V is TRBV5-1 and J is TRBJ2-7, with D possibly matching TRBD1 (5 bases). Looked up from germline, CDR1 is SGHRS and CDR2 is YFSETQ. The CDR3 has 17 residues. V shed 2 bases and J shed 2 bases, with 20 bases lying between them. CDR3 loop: CASSFIPSGQTTYEQYF. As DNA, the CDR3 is TGCGCCAGCAGCTTCATCCCCTCAGGACAAACGACCTACGAGCAGTACTTC.

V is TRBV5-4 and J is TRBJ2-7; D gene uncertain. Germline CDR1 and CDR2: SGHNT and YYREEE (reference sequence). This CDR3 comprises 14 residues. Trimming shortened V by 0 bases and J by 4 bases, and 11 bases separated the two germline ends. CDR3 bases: TGTGCCAGCAGCTTGGGGAAGGGCGGTTACGAGCAGTACTTC. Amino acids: CASSLGKGGYEQYF.

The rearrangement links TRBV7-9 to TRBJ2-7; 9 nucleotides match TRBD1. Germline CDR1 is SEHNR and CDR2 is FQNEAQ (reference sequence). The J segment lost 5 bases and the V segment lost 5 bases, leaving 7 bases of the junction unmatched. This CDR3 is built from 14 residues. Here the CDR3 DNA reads TGTGCCAGCAGCGTGGACAGGGGTATCCACGAGCAGTACTTC. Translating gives CASSVDRGIHEQYF. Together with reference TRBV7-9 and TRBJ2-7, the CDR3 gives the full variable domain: DTGVSQNPRHKITKRGQNVTFRCDPISEHNRLYWYRQTLGQGPEFLTYFQNEAQLEKSRLLSDRFSAERPKGSFSTLEIQRTEQGDSAMYLCASSVDRGIHEQYFGPGTRLTVT.

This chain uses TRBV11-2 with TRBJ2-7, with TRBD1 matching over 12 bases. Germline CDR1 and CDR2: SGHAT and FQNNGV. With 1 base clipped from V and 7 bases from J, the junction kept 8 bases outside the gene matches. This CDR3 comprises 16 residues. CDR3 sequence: CASSLAGTGGLWEQYF. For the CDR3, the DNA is TGTGCCAGCAGCTTAGCCGGGACAGGGGGCTTGTGGGAGCAGTACTTC. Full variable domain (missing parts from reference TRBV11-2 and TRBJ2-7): EAGVAQSPRYKIIEKRQSVAFWCNPISGHATLYWYQQILGQGPKLLIQFQNNGVVDDSQLPKDRFSAERLKGVDSTLKIQPAKLEDSAVYLCASSLAGTGGLWEQYFGPGTRLTVT.